The 12 T cell receptor beta chains given below trace back to one sample, sequenced in a study of T cells in Graves' hyperthyroidism and ophthalmopathy. TCR beta CDR3 regions were amplified from RNA transcripts. Researchers ran a first-round RT-PCR on the TCR CDR3 using the HTBI primer set. TCRdb used MiXCR to reprocess the multiplex PCR reads, holding one entry per CDR3 protein. The sample has around 300,000 distinct CDR3 sequences; around 22% are singletons. The sample consisted of blood. These receptors were obtained from a man younger than 40 with Graves' ophthalmopathy.

V and J are TRBV5-1 and TRBJ2-1, with D possibly being TRBD2 (6 bases). Germline assignment: CDR1 SGHRS and CDR2 YFSETQ. The CDR3 spans 14 residues. Trimming cost V 4 bases and J 4 bases, with 12 bases left between them. The CDR3 region is CASSTLGGYNEQFF. CDR3 bases: TGCGCCAGCAGCACCTTGGGGGGATACAATGAGCAGTTCTTC.

This clonotype was observed many times. This chain connects TRBV28 to TRBJ2-3, with 7 bases aligning to TRBD1. CDR3 length: 15 amino acids. V gave up 4 bases and J gave up 1 base; unmatched junction bases: 5. CDR1 MDHEN and CDR2 SYDVKM come from the germline V gene. CDR3 coding DNA: TGTGCCAGCAGTTCCGCCGGGACAGGCACAGATACGCAGTATTTT. Protein sequence: CASSSAGTGTDTQYF.

The rearrangement joins TRBV6-6 to TRBJ2-1; 16 bases align to TRBD2. CDR3 length equals 17 residues. Germline V gives CDR1 MNHNY, CDR2 SVGAGI (reference sequence). Trimming at V came to 0 bases and at J to 8 bases, leaving 4 bases not matched to a gene. This chain's CDR3 is CASSYSGLAGGPDEQFF. CDR3 DNA sequence: TGTGCCAGCAGTTACTCGGGACTAGCGGGAGGGCCCGATGAGCAGTTCTTC.

This clonotype was seen at least ten times. The rearrangement uses TRBV2 and TRBJ2-7, with 7 bases matching TRBD2. Germline CDR1 SNHLY, CDR2 FYNNEI. Trimming at V came to 3 bases and at J to 3 bases, leaving 5 bases not matched to a gene. CDR3 length: 14 amino acids. CDR3 region: CASSDGLVNYEQYF. The CDR3 DNA is TGTGCCAGCAGTGACGGACTAGTAAACTACGAGCAGTACTTC.

About this clonotype: A read error is possible here, since a much larger clone lies one base away. The J gene is TRBJ1-1, the V gene TRBV18; 7 bases line up with TRBD1. Germline CDR1 and CDR2: KGHSH and LQKENI. The CDR3 loop spans 17 amino acids. J lost 0 bases, V lost 0 bases, and 7 bases had no gene match. The CDR3 here is CASSPPVQGSMNTEAFF. The CDR3 DNA reads as TGTGCCAGCTCACCACCCGTACAGGGGAGCATGAACACTGAAGCTTTCTTT.

The J gene is TRBJ1-3, the V gene TRBV6-1; D is ambiguous. Trimming cost V 8 bases and J 0 bases, with 11 bases left between them. CDR3 length: 14 amino acids. Germline loops: CDR1 MNHNS, CDR2 SASEGT. The CDR3: CASGRDISGNTIYF. The CDR3 nucleotides are TGTGCCAGCGGTAGAGACATCTCTGGAAACACCATATATTTT.

In its sample, this clonotype was seen once. V is TRBV6-5 and J is TRBJ1-1; no reliable D call. CDR1 and CDR2 from the germline V gene are MNHEY and SVGAGI. The CDR3 consists of 13 residues. The V end lost 0 bases, the J end lost 8 bases, and 10 bases lay between the germline ends. The CDR3 reads CASSYSLQGEAFF. CDR3 nucleotide sequence: TGTGCCAGCAGTTACTCGTTACAAGGGGAAGCTTTCTTT.

This chain joins TRBV9 and TRBJ1-3; D gene uncertain. CDR1 is SGDLS and CDR2 is YYNGEE in the germline V gene. This CDR3 has 14 amino acids. V lost 0 bases and J 4 bases, leaving 8 bases between the germline ends. The CDR3 loop is CASSVVSEGNTIYF. The CDR3 bases are TGTGCCAGCAGCGTAGTCTCTGAAGGAAACACCATATATTTT.

This clonotype was observed at least ten times. J is TRBJ2-7 and V is TRBV2; D perhaps matches TRBD2 (5 bases). Per germline, CDR1 SNHLY and CDR2 FYNNEI. The CDR3 contains 17 residues. V lost 8 bases, J lost 3 bases, and 26 bases lay in between. CDR3 amino acids: CASSLYLTGSRNYEQYF. DNA for the CDR3: TGTGCCAGCTCCCTCTACCTGACGGGGTCCAGGAACTACGAGCAGTACTTC.

This clonotype was observed a handful of times. J is TRBJ1-6 and V is TRBV9; D is possibly TRBD1 (6 bases). Trimming took off 0 bases at V and 8 bases at J, with 9 bases between the two ends. The CDR3 runs to 14 residues. CDR1 is SGDLS and CDR2 is YYNGEE in the germline V gene. Written as DNA, the CDR3 is TGTGCCAGCAGCGTAGGACAGGTTTATTCACCCCTCCACTTT. Its protein is CASSVGQVYSPLHF.

The rearrangement links TRBV28 to TRBJ1-1; tentative D call: TRBD1 (6 bases). The CDR3 contains 13 residues. Between the trimmed V and J ends, which lost 6 bases and 5 bases, there was a span of 13 bases. CDR1 MDHEN and CDR2 SYDVKM come from the germline V gene. The CDR3, as DNA: TGTGCCAGCAGGTTCCTACAGGGAACTGAAGCTTTCTTT. Protein: CASRFLQGTEAFF.

The chain uses TRBV9 and TRBJ2-1; D gene unclear. This CDR3 is 14 amino acids long. Between the trimmed V and J ends, which lost 1 base and 5 bases, there was a span of 10 bases. Germline V gene sequence: CDR1 SGDLS, CDR2 YYNGEE. The CDR3 sequence is CASSVSLTNNEQFF. In DNA, the CDR3 is TGTGCCAGCAGCGTATCGCTAACAAACAATGAGCAGTTCTTC.